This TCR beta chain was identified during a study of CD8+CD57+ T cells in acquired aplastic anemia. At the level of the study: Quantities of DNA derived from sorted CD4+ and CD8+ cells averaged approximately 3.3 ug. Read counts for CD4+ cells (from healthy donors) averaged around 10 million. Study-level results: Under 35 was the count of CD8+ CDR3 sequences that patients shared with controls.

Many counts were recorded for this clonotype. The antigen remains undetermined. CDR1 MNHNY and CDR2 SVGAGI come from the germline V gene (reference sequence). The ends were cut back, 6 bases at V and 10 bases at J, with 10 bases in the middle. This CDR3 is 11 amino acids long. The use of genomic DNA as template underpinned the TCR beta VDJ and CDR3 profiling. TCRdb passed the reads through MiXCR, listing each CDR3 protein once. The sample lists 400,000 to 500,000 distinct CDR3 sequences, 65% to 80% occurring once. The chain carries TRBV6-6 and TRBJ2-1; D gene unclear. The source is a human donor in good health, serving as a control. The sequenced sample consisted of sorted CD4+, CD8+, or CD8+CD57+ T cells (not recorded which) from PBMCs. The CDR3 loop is CASSTEIEQFF. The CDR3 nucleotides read TGTGCCAGCAGCACCGAGATCGAGCAGTTCTTC.